This T cell receptor (beta chain) derives from a study of blood T cells in healthy people across ages. Study outcomes and limitations: Unsorted PBMC input precluded a conclusive naive versus antigen-experienced comparison.

Next came a second PCR, run for roughly 6 to 11 cycles, which used a sample-barcoded 5' primer along with a J-beta primer mix. A single record per CDR3 protein comes from TCRdb applying MiXCR to the 5' RACE reads. Of 650,000 to 950,000 distinct CDR3 sequences detected, 40% to 50% appear once; the ten largest clones hold around 21%. It was roughly 10 milliliters of peripheral blood that were drawn from each donor. At least 5 micrograms of total RNA were extracted per sample. The CDR3 is 16 amino acids. Germline CDR1 MGHDK, CDR2 SYGVNS. In this sample, this clonotype turned up a few times. As yet, its antigen is unknown. Compared with germline, one end of the junction differs, possibly owing to a read error.

The sequenced sample consisted of blood. The rearrangement uses TRBV25-1 and TRBJ1-6; D unclear. The sequence derives from a man aged 55-75 years in good health. The CDR3 bases are TGTGCCAGCAGCCCCGGTCTTAGCTGGCGTAATTCGCCCCTCCACTTT. Its translation is CASSPGLSWRNSPLHF.